This T cell receptor beta chain was recovered during a study of blood T cell repertoires in COVID-19. The repertoire was sequenced with immunoSEQ multiplex PCR; TCRdb's copy has only in-frame clones and lacks some. Of 250,000 to 300,000 clones detected, roughly nine tenths appear once; the ten largest clones hold 9.5% to 15%. The V and J ends lost 2 bases and 0 bases, in that order; junction bases with no gene match: 6. This CDR3 contains 17 residues. The germline gives CDR1 MNHNS, CDR2 SASEGT. This TCR came from a woman in her 30s with COVID-19, enrolled during active disease. Sequences were obtained from peripheral blood. The chain combines TRBV6-1 with TRBJ2-3, with TRBD1 matching over 9 bases. The CDR3 DNA sequence: TGTGCCAGCAGTGAATGGGGACAGGGCTTTAGCACAGATACGCAGTATTTT. It codes for CASSEWGQGFSTDTQYF.